This T cell receptor beta chain was identified during a study of Tregs in tolerant kidney transplant recipients. Notes on the study in general: This study did not directly address biological reproducibility.

The V gene end was trimmed by 0 bases and the J gene end by 5 bases; junction bases not matched to a gene: 3. This CDR3 comprises 15 residues. In germline, CDR1 is KGHSH, CDR2 LQKENI. Sequencing used immunoSEQ multiplex PCR; TCRdb keeps in-frame clones, though not all of them. The sample includes just under 65,000 clones, roughly 98% of them seen just once. About this clone: As yet, its antigen is unknown.

The sample was Tregs from blood, taken before the transplant. The chain joins TRBV18 to TRBJ1-4; 7 bases fit TRBD1. This TCR came from a human donor who received a combined kidney and bone marrow transplant. CDR3 nucleotide sequence: TGTGCCAGCTCACCACCGGGACAGTTAAATGAAAAACTGTTTTTT. As protein: CASSPPGQLNEKLFF.